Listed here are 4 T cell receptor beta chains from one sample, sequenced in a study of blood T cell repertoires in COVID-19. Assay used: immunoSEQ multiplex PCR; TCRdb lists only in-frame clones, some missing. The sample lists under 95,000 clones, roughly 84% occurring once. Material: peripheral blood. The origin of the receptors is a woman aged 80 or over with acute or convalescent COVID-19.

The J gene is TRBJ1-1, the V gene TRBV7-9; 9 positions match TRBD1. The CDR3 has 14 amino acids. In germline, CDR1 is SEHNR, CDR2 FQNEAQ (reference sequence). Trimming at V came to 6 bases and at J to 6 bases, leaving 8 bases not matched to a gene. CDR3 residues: CASSQQGAESEAFF. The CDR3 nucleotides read TGTGCCAGCAGTCAACAGGGGGCTGAGTCTGAAGCTTTCTTT.

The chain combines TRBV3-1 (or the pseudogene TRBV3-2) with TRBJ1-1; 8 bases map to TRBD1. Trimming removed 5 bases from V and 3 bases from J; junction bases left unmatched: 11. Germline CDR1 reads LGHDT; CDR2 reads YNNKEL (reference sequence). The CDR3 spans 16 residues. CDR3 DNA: TGTGCCAGCAGCAACTCCAGGGGGCTTTTCGACACTGAAGCTTTCTTT. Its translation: CASSNSRGLFDTEAFF.

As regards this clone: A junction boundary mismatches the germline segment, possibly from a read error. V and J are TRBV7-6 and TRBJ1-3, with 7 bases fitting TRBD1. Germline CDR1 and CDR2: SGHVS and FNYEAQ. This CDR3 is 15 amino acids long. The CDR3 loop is CASSLRQGSGDTIYF. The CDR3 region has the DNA TGTGCCAGCAGCTTACGACAGGGCTCTGGAGACACCATATATTTT.

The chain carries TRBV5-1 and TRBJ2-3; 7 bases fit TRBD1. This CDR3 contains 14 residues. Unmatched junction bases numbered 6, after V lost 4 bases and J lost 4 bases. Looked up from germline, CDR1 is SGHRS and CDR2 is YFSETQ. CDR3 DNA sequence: TGCGCCAGCAGCAAGGGACAGCTGGCAGATACGCAGTATTTT. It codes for CASSKGQLADTQYF.